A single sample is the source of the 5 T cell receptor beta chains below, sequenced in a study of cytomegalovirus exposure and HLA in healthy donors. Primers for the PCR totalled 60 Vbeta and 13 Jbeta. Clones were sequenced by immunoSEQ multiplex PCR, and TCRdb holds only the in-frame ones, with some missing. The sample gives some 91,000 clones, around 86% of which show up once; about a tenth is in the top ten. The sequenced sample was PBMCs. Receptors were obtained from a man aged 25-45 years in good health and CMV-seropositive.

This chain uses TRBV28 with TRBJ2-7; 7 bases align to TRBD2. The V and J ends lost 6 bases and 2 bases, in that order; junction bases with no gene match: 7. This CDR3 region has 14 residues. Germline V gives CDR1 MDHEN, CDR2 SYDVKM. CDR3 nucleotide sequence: TGTGCCAGCAGCGGGACTATTACGACCTACGAGCAGTACTTC. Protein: CASSGTITTYEQYF.

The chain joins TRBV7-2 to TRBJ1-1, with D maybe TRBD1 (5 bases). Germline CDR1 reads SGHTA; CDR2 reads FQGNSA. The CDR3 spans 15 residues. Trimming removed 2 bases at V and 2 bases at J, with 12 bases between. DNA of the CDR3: TGTGCCAGCAGCTTAAGAACAGGTACTAACACTGAAGCTTTCTTT. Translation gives CASSLRTGTNTEAFF.

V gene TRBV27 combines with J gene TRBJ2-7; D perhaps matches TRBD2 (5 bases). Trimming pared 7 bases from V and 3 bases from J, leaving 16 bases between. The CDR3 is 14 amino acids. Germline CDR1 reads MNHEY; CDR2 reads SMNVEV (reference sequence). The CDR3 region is CASKAPGSRYEQYF. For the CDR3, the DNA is TGTGCCAGCAAGGCCCCGGGGTCCCGCTACGAGCAGTACTTC.

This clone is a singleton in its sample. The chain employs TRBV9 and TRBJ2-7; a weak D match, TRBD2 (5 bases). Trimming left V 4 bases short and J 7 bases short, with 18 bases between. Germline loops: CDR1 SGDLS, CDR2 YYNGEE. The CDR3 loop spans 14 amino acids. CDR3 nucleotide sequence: TGTGCCAGCAGCCCGAGGGCCGCCCCCTTGGAGCAGTACTTC. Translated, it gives CASSPRAAPLEQYF.

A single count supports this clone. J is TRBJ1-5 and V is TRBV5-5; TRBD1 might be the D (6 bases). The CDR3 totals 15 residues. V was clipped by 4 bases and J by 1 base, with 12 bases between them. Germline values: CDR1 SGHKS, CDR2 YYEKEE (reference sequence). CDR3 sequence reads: CASSRGGESNQPQHF. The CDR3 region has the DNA TGTGCCAGCAGCCGAGGGGGGGAAAGCAATCAGCCCCAGCATTTT. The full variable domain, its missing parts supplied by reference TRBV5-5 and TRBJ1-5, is DAGVTQSPTHLIKTRGQQVTLRCSPISGHKSVSWYQQVLGQGPQFIFQYYEKEERGRGNFPDRFSARQFPNYSSELNVNALLLGDSALYLCASSRGGESNQPQHFGDGTRLSIL.